Listed below are T cell receptor beta chains from one sample, sequenced in a study of cytomegalovirus exposure and HLA in healthy donors. TCRdb's copy holds only in-frame clones and misses some; the assay was immunoSEQ multiplex PCR. The repertoire holds 95,000 to 100,000 clones, with around 80% as singletons. Sample: PBMCs. Receptor source: a man between 60 and 70 years old in good health and CMV-seropositive. Each CDR3 is given with its conserved first and last residue. Fields, in order: D gene, V gene, CDR3 protein. The D gene is left open where the match is weak.

d_gene: .; v_gene: TRBV19; CDR3aa: CASSMFPSYEQYF
d_gene: .; v_gene: TRBV11-3; CDR3aa: CASSFSRGNEQFF
d_gene: .; v_gene: TRBV5-5; CDR3aa: CASSKDFRWDEKLFF
d_gene: TRBD1; v_gene: TRBV6-6; CDR3aa: CASGTGRSYEQYF
d_gene: .; v_gene: TRBV4-1; CDR3aa: CASSQSFLEKLFF
d_gene: .; v_gene: TRBV6-5; CDR3aa: CAVNNPAGNIQYF
d_gene: TRBD1; v_gene: TRBV5-4; CDR3aa: CASSLGTGGGANTGELFF
d_gene: TRBD1; v_gene: TRBV27; CDR3aa: CASSSTRQGGGYTF
d_gene: TRBD1; v_gene: TRBV10-3; CDR3aa: CAISETGGSSYEQYF
d_gene: TRBD2; v_gene: TRBV5-1; CDR3aa: CASRKAGASYNEQFF
d_gene: .; v_gene: TRBV5-6; CDR3aa: CASSLYRYEQYF
d_gene: TRBD2; v_gene: TRBV15; CDR3aa: CATSREGSGVVGELFF
d_gene: TRBD1; v_gene: TRBV28; CDR3aa: CASSRTGGIGNNEKLFF
d_gene: TRBD2; v_gene: TRBV9; CDR3aa: CASSAAGGLGDTQYF
d_gene: TRBD2; v_gene: TRBV7-8; CDR3aa: CASSRERGPYEQYF
d_gene: TRBD1; v_gene: TRBV5-1; CDR3aa: CASSPVQGFHNEQFF
d_gene: .; v_gene: TRBV2; CDR3aa: CASSDTRVIGELFF
d_gene: .; v_gene: TRBV5-1; CDR3aa: CASSLGPDGRGYTF
d_gene: TRBD1; v_gene: TRBV10-3; CDR3aa: CAISSTGTNTEAFF
d_gene: TRBD1; v_gene: TRBV19; CDR3aa: CASSSDRGSNQPQHF
d_gene: TRBD1; v_gene: TRBV18; CDR3aa: CASSPPGRGRVTEAFF
d_gene: .; v_gene: TRBV6-5; CDR3aa: CASSYREASTEAFF
d_gene: TRBD1; v_gene: TRBV7-6; CDR3aa: CASSWKPGQGNNEQFF
d_gene: .; v_gene: TRBV30; CDR3aa: CACWDYYSRYGYTF
d_gene: TRBD1; v_gene: TRBV4-3; CDR3aa: CASSQVRGRTGNTIYF
d_gene: TRBD2; v_gene: TRBV7-7; CDR3aa: CASSPSGVEGETQYF
d_gene: .; v_gene: TRBV4-1; CDR3aa: CASSQDRVNTEAFF
d_gene: .; v_gene: TRBV27; CDR3aa: CASSFQGFSTGELFF
d_gene: TRBD1; v_gene: TRBV19; CDR3aa: CASSITRTGGVDTQYF
d_gene: TRBD2; v_gene: TRBV19; CDR3aa: CASSIKRGGDTGELFF
d_gene: .; v_gene: TRBV5-1; CDR3aa: CASSLWRSSYNEQFF
d_gene: TRBD2; v_gene: TRBV29-1; CDR3aa: CSVGQGGAKNIQYF
d_gene: .; v_gene: TRBV19; CDR3aa: CASSIVGGGGLQPQHF
d_gene: TRBD2; v_gene: TRBV7-3; CDR3aa: CASSRGGGATNIQYF
d_gene: .; v_gene: TRBV12-5; CDR3aa: CASGSGLGRDEQYF
d_gene: .; v_gene: TRBV7-3; CDR3aa: CASTKGLVGRGAGANVLTF
d_gene: .; v_gene: TRBV7-8; CDR3aa: CASSLRDKGNYGYTF
d_gene: .; v_gene: TRBV10-3; CDR3aa: CAARGQETQYF
d_gene: .; v_gene: TRBV15; CDR3aa: CATSRETGRSNYGYTF
d_gene: .; v_gene: TRBV5-6; CDR3aa: CASSLGQDEQYF
d_gene: TRBD2; v_gene: TRBV7-2; CDR3aa: CASSLSSGGQETQYF
d_gene: .; v_gene: TRBV6-9; CDR3aa: CASSYSGRWRNETYEQYF
d_gene: .; v_gene: TRBV4-2; CDR3aa: CASSQARPGGTDTQYF
d_gene: TRBD1; v_gene: TRBV7-9; CDR3aa: CASSLAGGRDTEAFF
d_gene: TRBD1; v_gene: TRBV29-1; CDR3aa: CSVEEKLSGGFGYTF
d_gene: TRBD2; v_gene: TRBV5-6; CDR3aa: CASSVTLAGAANTGELFF
d_gene: .; v_gene: TRBV30; CDR3aa: CAWSVSGVNTEAFF
d_gene: .; v_gene: TRBV5-1; CDR3aa: CASRDQGGGELFF
d_gene: TRBD1; v_gene: TRBV7-9; CDR3aa: CASSSPGQGTGELFF
d_gene: .; v_gene: TRBV30; CDR3aa: CAWSLGLAGTGELFF
d_gene: .; v_gene: TRBV2; CDR3aa: CASSENLDSFYEQYF
d_gene: .; v_gene: TRBV4-1; CDR3aa: CASSQAETQYF
d_gene: TRBD1; v_gene: TRBV9; CDR3aa: CASSVVGQGAWTGELFF
d_gene: TRBD1; v_gene: TRBV6-1; CDR3aa: CASSVGQPYNSPLHF